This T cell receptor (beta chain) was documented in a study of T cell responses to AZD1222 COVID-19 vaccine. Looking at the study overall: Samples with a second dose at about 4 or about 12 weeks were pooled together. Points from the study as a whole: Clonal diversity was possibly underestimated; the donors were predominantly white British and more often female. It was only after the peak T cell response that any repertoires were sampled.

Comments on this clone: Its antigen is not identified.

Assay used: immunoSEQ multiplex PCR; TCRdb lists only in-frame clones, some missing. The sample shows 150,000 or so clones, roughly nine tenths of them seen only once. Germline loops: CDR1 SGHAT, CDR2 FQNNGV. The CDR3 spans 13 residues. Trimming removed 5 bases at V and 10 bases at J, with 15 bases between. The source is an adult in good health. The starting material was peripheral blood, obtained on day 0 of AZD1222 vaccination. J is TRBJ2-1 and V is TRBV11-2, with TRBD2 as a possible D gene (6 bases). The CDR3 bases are TGTGCCAGCAGCCAGGGCTCGGGGGTGGAGCAGTTCTTC. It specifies CASSQGSGVEQFF.